This TCR beta chain comes out of a study of T cells after posttransplantation cyclophosphamide. Here immunoSEQ multiplex PCR was the method, and the copy in TCRdb shows in-frame clones only, minus some. The sample records under 35,000 clones, around nine tenths being singletons. Study-level results: TRB clonality was highly associated with recipient CMV seropositivity and reactivation. TRB overlap between skin or GI tissue T cells and blood was limited.

Cells defined as naive were viable CD3+CD4+ or CD3+CD8+ and CCR7+CD45RA+CD45RO-CD95-CD27+CD28+. There are a few counts of this clone. Its antigen is not known. Material: naive CD4+ T cells sorted from PBMCs. The TCR sequence derives from a woman aged 55-75 years in good health, CMV-negative, and a related stem cell transplant donor.

The CDR3 nucleotides are TGTGCCAGCCGCCCACTGACTTCATCTGGAAACACCATATATTTT. Its protein product is CASRPLTSSGNTIYF. The gene calls are TRBV6-5 and TRBJ1-3; D is ambiguous. This CDR3 spans 15 amino acids. V lost 8 bases to trimming and J lost 1 base, with 15 bases between them. Germline V gene lookup returns CDR1 MNHEY and CDR2 SVGAGI.